A selection of T cell receptor beta chains follows, all from one sample in a study of blood T cell repertoires in COVID-19. Profiled with immunoSEQ multiplex PCR; TCRdb holds only in-frame clones, not every one. The sample lists over 400,000 clones, 85% to 90% occurring once. The sample consisted of peripheral blood. The receptors were gathered from a woman aged 50 to 65 with COVID-19, enrolled during active disease. Each CDR3 is given with its conserved first and last residue. Each record gives: J gene, D gene, clone size, V gene, CDR3 protein, CDR3 DNA. The D gene is left open where the match is weak. A row's size may be missing; if present it is once, few, many or a size class.

J gene: TRBJ1-1; D gene: TRBD1; clone size: NA; V gene: TRBV9; CDR3 protein: CASSVEIRGTGNTEAFF; CDR3 DNA: TGTGCCAGCAGCGTAGAGATAAGAGGGACAGGGAATACTGAAGCTTTCTTT
J gene: TRBJ1-3; D gene: NA; clone size: once; V gene: TRBV9; CDR3 protein: CASSPLGGKIGNTIYF; CDR3 DNA: TGTGCCAGCAGCCCACTCGGGGGTAAGATCGGAAACACCATATATTTT
J gene: TRBJ1-4; D gene: NA; clone size: NA; V gene: TRBV30; CDR3 protein: CAWSFGGTAREKLFF; CDR3 DNA: TGTGCCTGGAGTTTCGGGGGGACCGCGAGGGAAAAACTGTTTTTT
J gene: TRBJ2-1; D gene: TRBD2; clone size: NA; V gene: TRBV2; CDR3 protein: CASWNSGENNEQFF; CDR3 DNA: TGTGCCAGCTGGAATAGCGGGGAAAACAATGAGCAGTTCTTC
J gene: TRBJ1-1; D gene: TRBD1; clone size: once; V gene: TRBV5-1; CDR3 protein: CASSPGQGWNTEAFF; CDR3 DNA: TGCGCCAGCAGCCCAGGACAGGGGTGGAACACTGAAGCTTTCTTT
J gene: TRBJ2-1; D gene: TRBD2; clone size: NA; V gene: TRBV5-8; CDR3 protein: CASSARGTSGGGEQFF; CDR3 DNA: TGTGCCAGCAGCGCACGGGGGACTAGCGGGGGAGGTGAGCAGTTCTTC
J gene: TRBJ2-7; D gene: NA; clone size: NA; V gene: TRBV19; CDR3 protein: CASSFRTPYEQYF; CDR3 DNA: TGTGCCAGTAGTTTCCGGACACCCTACGAGCAGTACTTC
J gene: TRBJ1-2; D gene: NA; clone size: few; V gene: TRBV19; CDR3 protein: CVSRPRAGGYTF; CDR3 DNA: TGTGTTTCGCGGCCGCGGGCGGGGGGCTACACCTTC
J gene: TRBJ2-3; D gene: TRBD2; clone size: NA; V gene: TRBV29-1; CDR3 protein: CSVEKAEGGGADTQYF; CDR3 DNA: TGCAGCGTTGAAAAGGCGGAAGGCGGGGGGGCAGATACGCAGTATTTT
J gene: TRBJ2-1; D gene: TRBD1; clone size: NA; V gene: TRBV9; CDR3 protein: CASSVGTGVLNEQFF; CDR3 DNA: TGTGCCAGCAGCGTAGGAACAGGGGTTTTGAATGAGCAGTTCTTC
J gene: TRBJ1-2; D gene: NA; clone size: NA; V gene: TRBV5-1; CDR3 protein: CASSSTASNYGYTF; CDR3 DNA: TGCGCCAGCAGTAGTACAGCTTCTAACTATGGCTACACCTTC
J gene: TRBJ2-3; D gene: TRBD2; clone size: NA; V gene: TRBV4-2; CDR3 protein: CASSQVVVAGGSTDTQYF; CDR3 DNA: TGTGCCAGCAGCCAAGTGGTGGTAGCGGGGGGTTCCACAGATACGCAGTATTTT
J gene: TRBJ1-6; D gene: NA; clone size: NA; V gene: TRBV12-3/TRBV12-4; CDR3 protein: CASSSTSTPLHF; CDR3 DNA: TGTGCCAGCAGTTCAACGTCTACACCCCTCCACTTT
J gene: TRBJ1-6; D gene: TRBD1; clone size: NA; V gene: TRBV5-1; CDR3 protein: CASGTGVSPLHF; CDR3 DNA: TGCGCCAGCGGCACAGGGGTTTCACCCCTCCACTTT
J gene: TRBJ1-2; D gene: TRBD1; clone size: NA; V gene: TRBV9; CDR3 protein: CASSVARTGGGYTF; CDR3 DNA: TGTGCCAGCAGCGTAGCTCGGACAGGTGGCGGCTACACCTTC